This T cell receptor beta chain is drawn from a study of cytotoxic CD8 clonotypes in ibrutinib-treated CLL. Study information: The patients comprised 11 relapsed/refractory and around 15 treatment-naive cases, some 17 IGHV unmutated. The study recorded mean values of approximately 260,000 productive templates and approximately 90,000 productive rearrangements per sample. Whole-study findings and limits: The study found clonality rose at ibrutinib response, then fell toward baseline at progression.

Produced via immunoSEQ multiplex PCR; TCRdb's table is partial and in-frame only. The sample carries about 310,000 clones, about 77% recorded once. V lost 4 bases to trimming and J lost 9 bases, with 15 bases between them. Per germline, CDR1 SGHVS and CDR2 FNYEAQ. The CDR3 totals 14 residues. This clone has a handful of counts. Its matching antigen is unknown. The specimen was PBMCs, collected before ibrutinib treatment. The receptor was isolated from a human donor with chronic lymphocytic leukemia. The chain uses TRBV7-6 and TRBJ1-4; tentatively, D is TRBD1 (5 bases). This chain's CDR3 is CASSSRVGSQKLFF. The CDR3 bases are TGTGCCAGCAGCTCCAGGGTTGGTAGTCAAAAACTGTTTTTT.